A selection of T cell receptor beta chains follows, all from one sample in a study of TIL therapy for anti-PD-1-resistant metastatic lung cancer. TCRdb's copy holds only in-frame clones and misses some; the assay was immunoSEQ multiplex PCR. The data hold about 43,000 clones, with 65% to 80% observed a single time. This sample comprised blood, obtained at baseline. These receptors all stem from a man in his 70s with non-small cell lung cancer. The CDR3 runs from the conserved cysteine through the conserved F or W. D genes are given only for firm matches. Clone size appears in some rows only: once, few, many, or a class for an expanded clone.

J,D,V,size,DNA,CDR3
TRBJ1-5,NA,TRBV19,NA,TGTGCAACTTCGGGGAATAGCAATCAGCCCCAGCATTTT,CATSGNSNQPQHF
TRBJ2-1,TRBD2,TRBV18,NA,TGTGCCAGCTCACCAGCTAGCGGGCAAAACAATGAGCAGTTCTTC,CASSPASGQNNEQFF
TRBJ2-7,TRBD1,TRBV7-2,NA,TGTGCCAGCACCCCCGGACAGGACGGCTCCTACGAGCAGTACTTC,CASTPGQDGSYEQYF
TRBJ1-5,NA,TRBV5-1,few,TGCGCCAGCAGCGAGGGACAAAGTAGCAATCAGCCCCAGCATTTT,CASSEGQSSNQPQHF
TRBJ2-3,NA,TRBV2,NA,TGTGCCAGCAGTGATGGGGGCTGGTCAGATACGCAGTATTTT,CASSDGGWSDTQYF
TRBJ1-5,TRBD1,TRBV19,many,TGTGCCAGTAGTATGGGACAGGGGAGCGGTGGCAACAATCAGCCCCAGCATTTT,CASSMGQGSGGNNQPQHF
TRBJ1-1,NA,TRBV5-4,NA,TGTGCCAGCAGCTATCAGGACCGTCCCACTGAAGCTTTCTTT,CASSYQDRPTEAFF
TRBJ2-6,TRBD1,TRBV2,NA,TGTGCCAGCAGTGCAGAGTCAGGGGGAATTTCTGGGGCCAACGTCCTGACTTTC,CASSAESGGISGANVLTF
TRBJ2-4,NA,TRBV6-5,NA,TGTGCCAGCAGAGACAGGTTGAGGATTCAGTACTTC,CASRDRLRIQYF
TRBJ1-1,NA,TRBV28,NA,TGTGCCAGCACCTCGGTGGGGGCGGAGAACACTGAAGCTTTCTTT,CASTSVGAENTEAFF
TRBJ2-6,NA,TRBV7-9,NA,TGTGCCAGCAGCTTAAGTAAAGGCTCTGGGGCCAACGTCCTGACTTTC,CASSLSKGSGANVLTF
TRBJ2-7,NA,TRBV29-1,NA,TGCAGCGTCGTAAGAGGAGGGCGCGGGGTTTCCGAGCAGTACTTC,CSVVRGGRGVSEQYF
TRBJ2-3,NA,TRBV5-5,NA,TGTGCCAGCAGGGACCTCCAGAGCACAGATACGCAGTATTTT,CASRDLQSTDTQYF
TRBJ1-6,NA,TRBV25-1,once,TGTGCCAGCAGTGATAGGGGGAAAGGTGCGAATTCACCCCTCCACTTT,CASSDRGKGANSPLHF
TRBJ2-1,TRBD2,TRBV5-4,NA,TGTGCCAGCAGCCTTAACCCGACTAGCGGGCAATACAATGAGCAGTTCTTC,CASSLNPTSGQYNEQFF
TRBJ1-1,TRBD1,TRBV19,NA,TGTGCCAGTAGTAGAATAGACAGGGGGTCAACTGAAGCTTTCTTT,CASSRIDRGSTEAFF
TRBJ1-3,NA,TRBV9,NA,TGTGCCAGCAGCGGGACAGCCGGAAACACCATATATTTT,CASSGTAGNTIYF
TRBJ2-3,TRBD1,TRBV10-3,NA,TGTGCTTCACAGGGGAACGATGATACGCAGTATTTT,CASQGNDDTQYF
TRBJ1-4,NA,TRBV2,NA,TGTGCCAGCAGGGGCTTCGGGGGGCGCCTTGAAAAACTGTTTTTT,CASRGFGGRLEKLFF
TRBJ1-1,TRBD1,TRBV5-1,NA,TGCGCCAGCAGCAAAGGACAGGGTGGCCTGGACACTGAAGCTTTCTTT,CASSKGQGGLDTEAFF
TRBJ2-7,NA,TRBV29-1,NA,TGCAGCGTCATTACAAGGGGCTACGAGCAGTACTTC,CSVITRGYEQYF
TRBJ2-7,TRBD2,TRBV7-2,NA,TGTGCCAGCAGCCAGGGACTAGCGGGGAAACGGTTCGAGCAGTACTTC,CASSQGLAGKRFEQYF
TRBJ2-6,NA,TRBV9,NA,TGTGCCAGCAGCGCGAACGGGAGAGGATCTGGGGCCAACGTCCTGACTTTC,CASSANGRGSGANVLTF
TRBJ2-1,NA,TRBV27,NA,TGTGCCAGCAGTTTATCGGGAGTGGAGCGGAGGAATGAGCAGTTCTTC,CASSLSGVERRNEQFF
TRBJ1-1,NA,TRBV28,NA,TGTGCCAGCCTCCGACAGGCAATGAACACTGAAGCTTTCTTT,CASLRQAMNTEAFF
TRBJ1-5,TRBD1,TRBV5-1,NA,TGCGCCAGCAGCTTGGGACCGACGGGACAGGGGAATCAGCCCCAGCATTTT,CASSLGPTGQGNQPQHF
TRBJ1-5,NA,TRBV5-1,NA,TGCGCCAGCAGCTTAGACGGAAGCAATCAGCCCCAGCATTTT,CASSLDGSNQPQHF
TRBJ2-2,NA,TRBV7-2,NA,TGTGCCAGCAGCTTCGACTTTAGATCCGGGGAGCTGTTTTTT,CASSFDFRSGELFF
TRBJ2-5,TRBD1,TRBV6-1,once,TGTGCCAGCAGGGGACAGGCGATGCAAGAGACCCAGTACTTC,CASRGQAMQETQYF
TRBJ2-5,TRBD2,TRBV28,NA,TGTGCCAGCAGTTTCCCCGGGACTAGGAAAGAGACCCAGTACTTC,CASSFPGTRKETQYF
TRBJ1-2,NA,TRBV5-1,NA,TGCGCCAGCAGCCCTCGAGACTATGGCTACACCTTC,CASSPRDYGYTF
TRBJ2-7,NA,TRBV15,NA,TGTGCCACCAGCCCGACAGGTATCTACGAGCAGTACTTC,CATSPTGIYEQYF
TRBJ2-7,TRBD1,TRBV19,NA,TGTGCCAGTAGTATGGCGGACAGGGACCCCTACGAGCAGTACTTC,CASSMADRDPYEQYF
TRBJ2-2,TRBD2,TRBV28,NA,TGTGCCAGCAGTTTAAGCCTTCTAGCGGGAGTTAGTAAAGGGGAGCTGTTTTTT,CASSLSLLAGVSKGELFF
TRBJ2-5,NA,TRBV7-2,NA,TGTGCCAGCAGCCTGCAAGAGACCCAGTACTTC,CASSLQETQYF
TRBJ2-3,TRBD2,TRBV15,NA,TGTGCCACCAGCAGTGAGCTAGCGGGAGGCCCAGATACGCAGTATTTT,CATSSELAGGPDTQYF
TRBJ1-2,TRBD1,TRBV6-6,NA,TGTGCCAGCAGTACCGGGACAGGGGGTCGGGACTATGGCTACACCTTC,CASSTGTGGRDYGYTF
TRBJ2-7,NA,TRBV5-6,NA,TGTGCCAGCAGCTTCACTGGGACCTACGAGCAGTACTTC,CASSFTGTYEQYF